The next 19 T cell receptor beta chains were all read from a single sample in a study of CD8+CD57+ T cells in acquired aplastic anemia. Study-wide results and caveats: Patients carried CD8+CD57+ cells that were less diverse than their total CD4+ and CD8+ pools.

Before being chosen for sequencing, patients had shown CD8+CD57+ cell expansion by flow cytometry. Their target antigens are unknown. For CDR3 and TCR beta VDJ profiling, genomic DNA was the template used. TCRdb reprocessed the reads via MiXCR and lists one record per CDR3 protein. The sample has about 20,000 distinct CDR3 sequences; roughly 40% are singletons. The sequenced material came from CD8+CD57+ T cells sorted from PBMCs. Subset of the sample: bead-enriched CD8+CD57+ effector memory T cells from SAA patients. These receptors were taken from a human donor with aplastic anemia.

This clonotype came up a few times. The chain recombines TRBV9 with TRBJ2-3; TRBD2 matches at 10 bases. This CDR3 is 16 amino acids long. Germline V CDR1 and CDR2: SGDLS, YYNGEE. J lost 2 bases, V lost 0 bases, and 3 bases had no gene match. The DNA for the CDR3 is TGTGCCAGCAGCGTAGCTCTAGCGGGAGACACAGATACGCAGTATTTT. Translation gives CASSVALAGDTDTQYF.

This clonotype was counted ten times or more. The chain's CDR3 is CATSDRIYEQYF. As DNA, the CDR3 is TGCGCCACCAGCGACAGGATATACGAGCAGTACTTC. The chain uses TRBV10-2 and TRBJ2-7; D may be TRBD1 (6 bases). The V and J ends lost 10 bases and 4 bases respectively, with 14 bases between them. Germline loops: CDR1 WSHSY, CDR2 SAAADI. The CDR3 runs 12 residues.

Comments on this clonotype: A clone one base away is much larger, so this may be a read error. The rearrangement joins TRBV25-1 to TRBJ2-3; 10 bases agree with TRBD1. CDR1 and CDR2 from the germline V gene are MGHDK and SYGVNS. Unmatched junction bases numbered 1, after V lost 3 bases and J lost 1 base. This CDR3 region has 15 residues. DNA of the CDR3: TGTGCCAGCAGTGAGGGACAGGGGCGCACAGATACGCAGTATTTT. Its translation is CASSEGQGRTDTQYF.

This clonotype has a count of ten or more. The chain carries TRBV19 and TRBJ2-3; 8 nucleotides agree with TRBD1. Germline-derived CDR1 and CDR2 are LNHDA and SQIVND (reference sequence). Unmatched junction bases numbered 6, after V lost 5 bases and J lost 5 bases. This CDR3 is 14 amino acids long. The chain's CDR3 is CASSLGQGGDTQYF. CDR3 DNA sequence: TGTGCCAGTAGTCTCGGACAGGGTGGAGATACGCAGTATTTT.

This clonotype was picked up many times. V gene TRBV20-1 combines with J gene TRBJ2-7; TRBD2 agrees at 7 bases. The germline CDR1 and CDR2 sequences are DFQATT and SNEGSKA (reference sequence). With V trimmed by 3 bases and J by 2 bases, 10 bases remained unmatched. This CDR3 has 15 residues. The CDR3 DNA sequence: TGCAGTGCTAGGGGTTCGTTTGGGGGGGCCTACGAGCAGTACTTC. It is translated as CSARGSFGGAYEQYF.

This clonotype has more than one count but fewer than ten. The chain carries TRBV29-1 and TRBJ2-1; 8 bases map to TRBD2. V lost 1 base, J lost 6 bases, and 5 bases stayed unmatched. Germline lookup yields CDR1 SQVTM and CDR2 ANQGSEA. This CDR3 comprises 14 residues. This CDR3 reads CSVEAGLEFNEQFF. The DNA for the CDR3 is TGCAGCGTTGAAGCGGGACTAGAGTTCAATGAGCAGTTCTTC.

Points on this clonotype: The junction differs from germline at one of its ends, possibly a read error. The chain joins TRBV24-1 to TRBJ2-1, with D uncertain. This CDR3 has 13 amino acids. CDR1 and CDR2 (germline): KGHDR, SFDVKD. The DNA of the CDR3 is TGTGCCGCCAGTGACAAGGTCTGGGGTGAGCAGTTCTTC. It is translated as CAASDKVWGEQFF.

As concerns this clonotype: In this CDR3 the conserved last residue, phenylalanine or tryptophan, is missing, so a read error is likely. The limits of the CDR3 on the DNA are not certain, so only TCRdb's listed CDR3 is given. The chain has TRBV5-1 and TRBJ2-7; TRBD2 is the table's D call and was not checked against the DNA. The CDR3 is 8 residues long, counting both termini. Germline CDR1 reads SGHRS; CDR2 reads YFSETQ. This CDR3 is CASSHRLA.

This clonotype came up once. The genes are TRBV7-9 and TRBJ1-1; 9 positions match TRBD1. The CDR3 runs 16 residues. V gave up 1 base and J gave up 5 bases; unmatched junction bases: 8. Looked up from germline, CDR1 is SEHNR and CDR2 is FQNEAQ (reference sequence). The CDR3 sequence: CASSLVPQGQGTEAFF. The CDR3 DNA sequence: TGTGCCAGCAGCTTAGTCCCACAGGGACAGGGAACTGAAGCTTTCTTT. Full variable domain (missing parts from reference TRBV7-9 and TRBJ1-1): DTGVSQNPRHKITKRGQNVTFRCDPISEHNRLYWYRQTLGQGPEFLTYFQNEAQLEKSRLLSDRFSAERPKGSFSTLEIQRTEQGDSAMYLCASSLVPQGQGTEAFFGQGTRLTVV.

This clonotype was counted a few times. The chain recombines TRBV5-1 with TRBJ1-6; a possible D gene is TRBD1 (5 bases). The V gene's germline CDR1 is SGHRS and CDR2 YFSETQ. The CDR3 is 14 residues long. Trimming stripped 5 bases from V and 7 bases from J, with 13 bases between. CDR3 in amino acids: CASRSGTDNSPLHF. The CDR3 nucleotides read TGCGCCAGCAGATCCGGGACGGACAATTCACCCCTCCACTTT.

This clonotype has at least ten counts. The rearrangement joins TRBV27 to TRBJ2-1; tentatively, D is TRBD2 (7 bases). Looked up from germline, CDR1 is MNHEY and CDR2 is SMNVEV (reference sequence). The CDR3 runs to 13 residues. V gave up 3 bases and J gave up 9 bases, with 12 bases separating them. CDR3 coding DNA: TGTGCCAGCAGTTTGCGGAGGGGGGGTGAGCAGTTCTTC. This sequence encodes CASSLRRGGEQFF.

The chain is built from TRBV7-2 and TRBJ2-6; D is unresolved. V dropped 4 bases and J dropped 0 bases, with 10 bases sitting between them. This CDR3 is 16 amino acids long. Germline CDR1 and CDR2: SGHTA and FQGNSA. CDR3 bases: TGTGCCAGCAGCTCCCGGACGGTCTCTGGGGCCAACGTCCTGACTTTC. The encoded protein is CASSSRTVSGANVLTF.

The V call is TRBV25-1, the J call TRBJ2-5; D is uncertain. V gave up 5 bases and J gave up 4 bases, with 17 bases separating them. CDR1 is MGHDK and CDR2 is SYGVNS in the germline V gene. The CDR3 totals 15 residues. CDR3 nucleotides: TGTGCCAGCAGTCCACAGCAACCTATGGGAGAGACCCAGTACTTC. Its protein product is CASSPQQPMGETQYF.

This clonotype has at least ten counts. The rearrangement joins TRBV7-2 to TRBJ2-7; 8 bases align to TRBD2. The CDR3 sequence is 15 residues long. Losses at the gene ends were 3 bases for V and 2 bases for J; bases not matched to a gene: 6. The germline CDR1 and CDR2 sequences are SGHTA and FQGNSA. The CDR3 nucleotides are TGTGCCAGCAGCTTCTCGACTAGCGCTACCTACGAGCAGTACTTC. Protein sequence: CASSFSTSATYEQYF.

The chain has TRBV10-2 and TRBJ1-6; no reliable D call. The length of the CDR3 is 14 residues. With 3 bases removed from V and 12 bases from J, the gap between germline ends came to 15 bases. Looked up from germline, CDR1 is WSHSY and CDR2 is SAAADI. CDR3 nucleotides: TGCGCCAGCAGTGATTGGGTCCGCGCTTTACCCCTCCACTTT. Translation: CASSDWVRALPLHF.

In its sample, this clonotype was seen a few times. The rearrangement joins TRBV20-1 to TRBJ1-1, with D possibly being TRBD1 (5 bases). V was cut by 2 bases and J by 7 bases, with 20 bases left in between. Germline V lookup: CDR1 DFQATT, CDR2 SNEGSKA (reference sequence). The CDR3 is made up of 15 amino acids. In DNA form, the CDR3 reads TGCAGTGCTAGACTAACCGGGACGGTGGGATTTGAAGCTTTCTTT. Encoded protein: CSARLTGTVGFEAFF.

The rearrangement uses TRBV7-6 and TRBJ2-7, with 8 bases identical to TRBD2. V gave up 1 base and J gave up 1 base; unmatched junction bases: 3. The CDR3 covers 15 residues. Germline V lookup: CDR1 SGHVS, CDR2 FNYEAQ. The CDR3 DNA follows: TGTGCCAGCAGCTTAGAAGCGGGAGATTCCTACGAGCAGTACTTC. Its protein product is CASSLEAGDSYEQYF. The full variable domain, its missing parts supplied by reference TRBV7-6 and TRBJ2-7, is GAGVSQSPRYKVTKRGQDVALRCDPISGHVSLYWYRQALGQGPEFLTYFNYEAQQDKSGLPNDRFSAERPEGSISTLTIQRTEQRDSAMYRCASSLEAGDSYEQYFGPGTRLTVT.

The gene calls are TRBV9 and TRBJ2-7; D possibly corresponds to TRBD2 (5 bases). The CDR3 length is 13 residues. The germline V gene encodes CDR1 SGDLS and CDR2 YYNGEE. The V gene lost 9 bases and the J gene lost 9 bases, with 22 bases spanning the gap. The DNA for the CDR3 is TGTGCCACCCTGCCGGGCCGACAACGGGGGCAGTACTTC. Its translation is CATLPGRQRGQYF.

This clonotype appeared many times. The chain is built from TRBV6-2 or TRBV6-3 and TRBJ1-5; no firm D call. This CDR3 comprises 12 residues. The germline V gene has CDR1 MNHEY and CDR2 SVGEGT. V dropped 8 bases and J dropped 6 bases, with 11 bases sitting between them. The CDR3 sequence is CASARTSQPQHF. The CDR3 nucleotides are TGTGCCAGCGCCAGGACGAGTCAGCCCCAGCATTTT.